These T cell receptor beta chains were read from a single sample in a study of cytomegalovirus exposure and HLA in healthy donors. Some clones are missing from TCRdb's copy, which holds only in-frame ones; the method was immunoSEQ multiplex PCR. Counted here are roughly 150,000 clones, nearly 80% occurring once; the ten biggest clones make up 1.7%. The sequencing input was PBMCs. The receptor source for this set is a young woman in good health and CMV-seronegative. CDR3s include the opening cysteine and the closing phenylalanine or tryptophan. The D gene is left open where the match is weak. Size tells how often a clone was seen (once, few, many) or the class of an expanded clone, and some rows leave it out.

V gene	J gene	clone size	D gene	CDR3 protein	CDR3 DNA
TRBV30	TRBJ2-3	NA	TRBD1	CAWSVGTGVTDTQYF	TGTGCCTGGAGTGTGGGGACAGGGGTGACAGATACGCAGTATTTT
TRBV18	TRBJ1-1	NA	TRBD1	CASSPTRTGKNTEAFF	TGTGCCAGCTCACCCACTAGGACAGGCAAGAACACTGAAGCTTTCTTT
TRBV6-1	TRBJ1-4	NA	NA	CASSDGVLRATNEKLFF	TGTGCCAGCAGTGACGGTGTACTCAGGGCAACTAATGAAAAACTGTTTTTT
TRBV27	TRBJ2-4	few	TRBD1	CASSFWQGAKGFKNIQYF	TGTGCCAGCAGTTTTTGGCAGGGGGCGAAGGGATTCAAAAACATTCAGTACTTC
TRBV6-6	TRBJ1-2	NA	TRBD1	CASTGGQGALGYTF	TGTGCCAGCACCGGGGGGCAGGGGGCTTTAGGCTACACCTTC
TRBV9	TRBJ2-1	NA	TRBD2	CASSPGGSSYNEQFF	TGTGCCAGCAGCCCCGGCGGGAGCTCCTACAATGAGCAGTTCTTC
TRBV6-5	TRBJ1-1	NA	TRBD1	CASKGDRAKNTEAFF	TGTGCCAGCAAAGGGGACAGGGCTAAGAATACTGAAGCTTTCTTT
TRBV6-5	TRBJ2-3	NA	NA	CASTGGGRGTDTQYF	TGTGCCAGCACCGGCGGAGGGCGGGGTACAGATACGCAGTATTTT
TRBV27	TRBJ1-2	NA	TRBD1	CASSLSGTGRGYTF	TGTGCCAGCAGTTTATCTGGGACAGGGCGAGGCTACACCTTC
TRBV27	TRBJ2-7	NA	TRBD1	CASRTGQVSYEQYF	TGTGCCAGCAGAACGGGACAGGTCAGCTACGAGCAGTACTTC
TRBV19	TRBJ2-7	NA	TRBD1	CASSTGQVSYEQYF	TGTGCCAGTAGTACCGGACAGGTTTCCTACGAGCAGTACTTC
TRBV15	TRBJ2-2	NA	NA	CATSRTPAGNTGELFF	TGTGCCACCAGCAGGACCCCGGCAGGGAACACCGGGGAGCTGTTTTTT
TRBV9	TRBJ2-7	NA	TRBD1	CASSVQGAWSYEQYF	TGTGCCAGCAGCGTACAGGGGGCCTGGTCCTATGAGCAGTACTTC
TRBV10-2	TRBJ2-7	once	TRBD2	CASSGTSGGYEQYF	TGCGCCAGCAGTGGGACTAGCGGGGGATACGAGCAGTACTTC
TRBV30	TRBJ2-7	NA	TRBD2	CAWSGGLEYEQYF	TGTGCCTGGAGTGGGGGACTAGAATACGAGCAGTACTTC
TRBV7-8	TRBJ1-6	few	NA	CASSSLARTNSPLHF	TGTGCCAGCAGCTCCCTGGCCCGTACTAATTCACCCCTCCACTTT
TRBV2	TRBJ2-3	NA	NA	CASSDQDRFKPDTQYF	TGTGCCAGCAGTGACCAAGACAGGTTTAAACCAGATACGCAGTATTTT
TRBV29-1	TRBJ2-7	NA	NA	CSVSGSTLEQYF	TGCAGCGTCTCCGGGTCCACTCTCGAGCAGTACTTC
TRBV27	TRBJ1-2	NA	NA	CASRSGGGYTF	TGTGCCAGCAGGTCCGGGGGTGGCTACACCTTC
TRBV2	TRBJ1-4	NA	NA	CASRAQGLEKLFF	TGTGCCAGCAGGGCCCAGGGATTGGAAAAACTGTTTTTT
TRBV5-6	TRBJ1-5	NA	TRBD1	CASSKKKTGTVNQPQHF	TGTGCCAGCAGCAAAAAAAAGACCGGGACAGTCAATCAGCCCCAGCATTTT
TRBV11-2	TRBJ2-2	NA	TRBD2	CASSTRTSGTWELFF	TGTGCCAGCAGCACTCGGACTAGCGGCACCTGGGAGCTGTTTTTT
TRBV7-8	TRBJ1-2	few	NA	CASSTRRPRDGYTF	TGTGCCAGCAGCACCCGCCGGCCGAGGGATGGCTACACCTTC
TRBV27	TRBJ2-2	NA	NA	CASSFNRVVAGELFF	TGTGCCAGCAGTTTTAACAGGGTTGTGGCCGGGGAGCTGTTTTTT
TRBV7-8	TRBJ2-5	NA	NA	CVSSHLGGVQGEKETQYF	TGTGTCAGCAGCCACTTAGGGGGGGTGCAGGGCGAAAAAGAGACCCAGTACTTC
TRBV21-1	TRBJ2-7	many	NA	CASRNRDSSYEQYF	TGTGCCAGCAGGAACCGGGACAGCTCCTACGAGCAGTACTTC
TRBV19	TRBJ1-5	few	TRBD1	CASRGQNQPQHF	TGTGCCAGTAGGGGACAGAATCAGCCCCAGCATTTT